This entry features one T cell receptor beta chain sequence. As yet, its antigen is unknown. After re-calling the 5' RACE reads, TCRdb lists one entry per CDR3 protein, DNA absent. Recorded for this sample: a few hundred thousand distinct CDR3 sequences. Germline V gives CDR1 DFQATT, CDR2 SNEGSKA (reference sequence). CDR3 size: 13 residues. The data derive from a study of T cells expressing NK-cell markers. On the study more broadly: In the group of eight sequenced donors, seven were HCMV-seropositive and one was seronegative.

Study results and caveats: It is unclear if expanded NKG2C-expressing clones target HCMV antigens. Dominant NKG2C+ clonotypes accounted for roughly 1.0-7.0% of CD8+ T cells in six donors. Where several donors were concerned, these clonotypes also led the CD3+CD56-NKG2C+ fraction.

Input material: blood T cells: a sorted CD56 or NKG2C T cell subset, CD4+ or CD8+ T cells, or bulk PBMC T cells (not recorded which). V and J are TRBV20-1 and TRBJ1-2; TCRdb's D call, TRBD1, is unchecked because there is no DNA. This clonotype originated in a man between 18 and 69 years old in good health. This CDR3 is CSASPQGARGYTF.